Listed below are T cell receptor beta chains from one sample, sequenced in a study of blood T cell repertoires in COVID-19. This table comes from immunoSEQ multiplex PCR, and its TCRdb copy is limited to in-frame clones, with some not included. The table shows 200,000 to 250,000 clones, with roughly 90% occurring only once. Specimen: PBMCs or T cells enriched from blood (not recorded which). Source of these receptors: a woman between 35 and 50 years old with acute COVID-19. The CDR3 runs from the conserved cysteine through the conserved F or W. The order of the fields is V gene, D gene, clone size, J gene, CDR3 protein, CDR3 DNA. A D gene is named only where the DNA matches it firmly. The size of a clone is reported for some rows only, either as once, few or many, or as a class for expanded clones.

V: TRBV5-6; D: TRBD1; size: .; J: TRBJ1-4; CDR3: CASSTGGRNEKLFF; DNA: TGTGCCAGCAGTACAGGGGGAAGAAACGAAAAACTGTTTTTT
V: TRBV3-1/TRBV3-2; D: TRBD2; size: .; J: TRBJ2-3; CDR3: CASSKTSGYTDTQYF; DNA: TGTGCCAGCAGCAAAACTAGCGGGTACACAGATACGCAGTATTTT
V: TRBV19; D: TRBD2; size: .; J: TRBJ2-2; CDR3: CASRMTSDRTGELFF; DNA: TGTGCCAGTAGGATGACTAGCGATCGAACCGGGGAGCTGTTTTTT
V: TRBV27; D: TRBD2; size: .; J: TRBJ2-3; CDR3: CASSAPGLAGAPDTQYF; DNA: TGTGCCAGCAGTGCTCCGGGACTAGCGGGGGCCCCAGATACGCAGTATTTT
V: TRBV19; D: TRBD2; size: .; J: TRBJ2-3; CDR3: CASNPAGGGTDTQYF; DNA: TGTGCCAGTAACCCAGCGGGGGGGGGCACAGATACGCAGTATTTT
V: TRBV30; D: TRBD1; size: .; J: TRBJ1-6; CDR3: CAWSVAGTANSPLHF; DNA: TGTGCCTGGAGTGTAGCCGGGACAGCTAATTCACCCCTCCACTTT
V: TRBV2; D: .; size: .; J: TRBJ1-6; CDR3: CASSDRLNSPLHF; DNA: TGTGCCAGCAGTGACAGGCTGAATTCACCCCTCCACTTT
V: TRBV18; D: TRBD1; size: few; J: TRBJ1-1; CDR3: CASSSGGAVSVMNTEAFF; DNA: TGTGCCAGCTCATCAGGGGGCGCGGTGTCCGTTATGAACACTGAAGCTTTCTTT
V: TRBV13; D: TRBD1; size: .; J: TRBJ1-6; CDR3: CASSLWDRNSPLHF; DNA: TGTGCCAGCAGCTTGTGGGACAGGAATTCACCCCTCCACTTT
V: TRBV2; D: TRBD1; size: .; J: TRBJ1-2; CDR3: CASSARTGGRGYTF; DNA: TGTGCCAGCAGCGCGCGGACAGGGGGACGTGGCTACACCTTC
V: TRBV28; D: .; size: .; J: TRBJ1-2; CDR3: CASTTGNYGYTF; DNA: TGTGCCAGCACGACAGGCAACTATGGCTACACCTTC
V: TRBV12-3/TRBV12-4; D: TRBD1; size: .; J: TRBJ1-2; CDR3: CASSTQGAGGYTF; DNA: TGTGCCAGCAGCACACAGGGGGCAGGTGGCTACACCTTC
V: TRBV6-5; D: .; size: .; J: TRBJ1-2; CDR3: CASSYRTGGGYTF; DNA: TGTGCCAGCAGTTACCGAACGGGTGGCGGCTACACCTTC
V: TRBV18; D: TRBD1; size: once; J: TRBJ1-5; CDR3: CASSLNSGQGHQPQHF; DNA: TGTGCCAGCTCCCTAAACTCCGGACAGGGCCATCAGCCCCAGCATTTT